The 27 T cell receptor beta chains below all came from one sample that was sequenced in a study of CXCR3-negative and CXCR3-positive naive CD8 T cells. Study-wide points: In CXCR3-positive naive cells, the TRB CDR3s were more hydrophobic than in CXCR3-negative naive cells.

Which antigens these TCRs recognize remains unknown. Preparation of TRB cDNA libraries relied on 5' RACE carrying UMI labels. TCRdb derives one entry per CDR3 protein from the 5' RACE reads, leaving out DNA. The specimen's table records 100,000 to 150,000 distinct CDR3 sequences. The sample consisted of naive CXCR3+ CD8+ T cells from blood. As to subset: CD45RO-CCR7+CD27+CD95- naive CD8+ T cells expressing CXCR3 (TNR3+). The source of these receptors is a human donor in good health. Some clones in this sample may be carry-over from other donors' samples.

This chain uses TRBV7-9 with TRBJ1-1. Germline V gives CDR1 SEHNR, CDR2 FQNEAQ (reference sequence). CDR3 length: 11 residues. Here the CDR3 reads CASGRGTEAFF.

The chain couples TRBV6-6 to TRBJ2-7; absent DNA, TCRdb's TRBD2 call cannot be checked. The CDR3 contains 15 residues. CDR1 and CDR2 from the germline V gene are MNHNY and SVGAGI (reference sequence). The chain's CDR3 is CASSHWGTSVDEQYF.

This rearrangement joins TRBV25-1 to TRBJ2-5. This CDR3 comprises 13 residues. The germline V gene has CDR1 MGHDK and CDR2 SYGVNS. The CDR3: CASSELKQETQYF.

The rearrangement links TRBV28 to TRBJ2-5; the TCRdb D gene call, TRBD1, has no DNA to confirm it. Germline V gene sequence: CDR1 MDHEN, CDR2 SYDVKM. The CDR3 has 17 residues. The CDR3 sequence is CASSPLGQGGNQETQYF.

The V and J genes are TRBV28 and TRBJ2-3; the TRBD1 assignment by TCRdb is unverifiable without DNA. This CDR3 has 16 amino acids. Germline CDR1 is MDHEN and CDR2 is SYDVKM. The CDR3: CASSFLGGGVADTQYF. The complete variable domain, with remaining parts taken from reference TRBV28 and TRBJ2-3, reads DVKVTQSSRYLVKRTGEKVFLECVQDMDHENMFWYRQDPGLGLRLIYFSYDVKMKEKGDIPEGYSVSREKKERFSLILESASTNQTSMYLCASSFLGGGVADTQYFGPGTRLTVL.

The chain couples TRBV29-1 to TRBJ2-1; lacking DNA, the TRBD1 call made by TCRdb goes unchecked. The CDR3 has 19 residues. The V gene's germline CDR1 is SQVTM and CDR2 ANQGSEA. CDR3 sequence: CSVHRDRSIRGVSYNEQFF.

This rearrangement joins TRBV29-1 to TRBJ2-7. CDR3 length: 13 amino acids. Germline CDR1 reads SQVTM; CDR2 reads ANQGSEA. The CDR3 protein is CSVENGDSYEQYF.

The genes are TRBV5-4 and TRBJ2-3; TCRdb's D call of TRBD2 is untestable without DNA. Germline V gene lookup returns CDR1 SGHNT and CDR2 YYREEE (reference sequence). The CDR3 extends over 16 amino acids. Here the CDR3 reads CASSLVGGGPPDTQYF.

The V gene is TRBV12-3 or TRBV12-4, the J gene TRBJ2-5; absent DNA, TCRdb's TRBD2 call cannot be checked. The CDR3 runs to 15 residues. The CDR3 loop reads CASSSDYFRWETQYF.

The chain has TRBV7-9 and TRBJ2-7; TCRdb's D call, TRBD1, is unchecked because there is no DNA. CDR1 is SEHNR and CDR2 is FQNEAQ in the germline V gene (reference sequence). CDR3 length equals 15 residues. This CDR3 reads CASSSPGRPSYEQYF.

CDR3 loop: CASSPPQYRGPTDTQYF. V and J are TRBV14 and TRBJ2-3; TCRdb's D call, TRBD1, is unchecked because there is no DNA. The V gene's germline CDR1 is SGHDN and CDR2 FVKESK. This CDR3 comprises 17 residues.

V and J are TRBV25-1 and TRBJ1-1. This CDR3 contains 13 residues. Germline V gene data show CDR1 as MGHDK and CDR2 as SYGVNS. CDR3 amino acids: CASSDYRDTEAFF.

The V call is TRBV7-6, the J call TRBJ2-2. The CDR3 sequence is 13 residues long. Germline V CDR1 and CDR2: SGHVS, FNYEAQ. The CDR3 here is CASSLGGTGELFF.

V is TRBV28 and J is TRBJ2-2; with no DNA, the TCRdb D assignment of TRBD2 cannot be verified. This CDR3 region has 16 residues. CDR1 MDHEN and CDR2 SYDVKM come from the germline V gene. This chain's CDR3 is CASSVRRAENTGELFF.

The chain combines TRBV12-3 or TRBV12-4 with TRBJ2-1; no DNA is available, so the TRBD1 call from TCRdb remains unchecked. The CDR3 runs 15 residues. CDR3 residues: CASSLVGQGLDEQFF.

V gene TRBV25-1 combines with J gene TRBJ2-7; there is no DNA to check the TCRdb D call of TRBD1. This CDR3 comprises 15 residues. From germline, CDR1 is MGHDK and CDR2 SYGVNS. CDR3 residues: CASSRSGTGAYEQYF.

The CDR3 loop is CASSQEYGPWTSGAFYEQYF. The V call is TRBV3-1, the J call TRBJ2-7; without DNA, the TCRdb call of TRBD2 cannot be checked. Germline loops: CDR1 LGHDT, CDR2 YNNKEL (reference sequence). CDR3 length equals 20 residues.

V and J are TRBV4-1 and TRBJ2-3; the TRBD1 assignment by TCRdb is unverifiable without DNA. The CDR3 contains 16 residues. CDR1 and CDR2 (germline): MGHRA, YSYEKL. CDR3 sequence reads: CASSQPTGGGTDTQYF.

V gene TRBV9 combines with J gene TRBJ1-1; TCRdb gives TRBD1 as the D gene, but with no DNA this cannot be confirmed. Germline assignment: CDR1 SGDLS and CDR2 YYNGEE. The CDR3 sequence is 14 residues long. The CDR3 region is CASSVADRGTEAFF. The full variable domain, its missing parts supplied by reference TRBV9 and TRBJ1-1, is DSGVTQTPKHLITATGQRVTLRCSPRSGDLSVYWYQQSLDQGLQFLIQYYNGEERAKGNILERFSAQQFPDLHSELNLSSLELGDSALYFCASSVADRGTEAFFGQGTRLTVV.

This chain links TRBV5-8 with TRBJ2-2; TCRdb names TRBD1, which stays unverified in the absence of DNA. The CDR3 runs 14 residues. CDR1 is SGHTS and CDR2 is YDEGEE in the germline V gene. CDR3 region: CASSLFGGTGELFF.

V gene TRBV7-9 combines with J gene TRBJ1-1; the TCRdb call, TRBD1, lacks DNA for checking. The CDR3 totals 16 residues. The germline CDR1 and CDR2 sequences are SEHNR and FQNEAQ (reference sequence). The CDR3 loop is CASSSVGGLTNTEAFF.

CDR3 sequence reads: CASRALLLTSGSYNEQFF. This chain connects TRBV2 to TRBJ2-1; the TCRdb call, TRBD2, lacks DNA for checking. The CDR3 consists of 18 residues. Per the germline V gene, CDR1 is SNHLY and CDR2 is FYNNEI.

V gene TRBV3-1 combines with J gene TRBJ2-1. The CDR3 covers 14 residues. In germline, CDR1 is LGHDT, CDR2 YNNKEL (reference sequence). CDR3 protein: CASSLSGNFNEQFF.

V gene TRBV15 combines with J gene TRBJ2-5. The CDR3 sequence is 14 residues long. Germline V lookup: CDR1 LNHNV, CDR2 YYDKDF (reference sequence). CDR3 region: CATSSQRYQETQYF.

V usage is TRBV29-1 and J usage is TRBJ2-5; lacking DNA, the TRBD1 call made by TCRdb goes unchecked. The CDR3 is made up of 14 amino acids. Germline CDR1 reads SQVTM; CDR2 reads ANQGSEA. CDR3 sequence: CSVVIGEYQETQYF.

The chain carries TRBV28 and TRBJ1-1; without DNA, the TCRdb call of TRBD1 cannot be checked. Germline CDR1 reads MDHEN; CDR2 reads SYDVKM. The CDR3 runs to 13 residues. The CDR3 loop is CASSRTDRGEAFF.

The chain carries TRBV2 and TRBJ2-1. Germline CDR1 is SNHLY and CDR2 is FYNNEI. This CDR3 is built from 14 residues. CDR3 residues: CASRKGGGHNEQFF.